This T cell receptor beta chain was profiled in a study of T cell repertoires in cytomegalovirus infection. Study-wide findings and caveats: There were HLA-C-restricted CMV-specific TCR beta clonotypes dominating the ex vivo response. Identification of carriers of CMV plus the relevant HLA was performed using cumulative public TCR beta family frequency.

For this clonotype: Its antigen is currently unknown.

Germline assignment: CDR1 MNHNS and CDR2 SASEGT. This CDR3 region has 13 residues. The V gene lost 6 bases and the J gene lost 4 bases, with 11 bases spanning the gap. TCRdb re-called the reads with MiXCR, one entry per CDR3 protein. This sample yields 450,000 to 550,000 distinct CDR3 sequences, of which about 44% are seen a single time; around two fifths belongs to the top ten. The sample was cultured PBMCs, taken from culture after CMV antigen stimulation. V gene TRBV6-1 combines with J gene TRBJ2-3; D remains ambiguous. This receptor was obtained from a human donor in good health (CMV status not recorded). Some clones in this sample may be carry-over from other donors' samples. CDR3 amino acids: CASSEKPPDTQYF. In nucleotides, the CDR3 is TGTGCCAGCAGCGAGAAACCCCCAGATACGCAGTATTTT.